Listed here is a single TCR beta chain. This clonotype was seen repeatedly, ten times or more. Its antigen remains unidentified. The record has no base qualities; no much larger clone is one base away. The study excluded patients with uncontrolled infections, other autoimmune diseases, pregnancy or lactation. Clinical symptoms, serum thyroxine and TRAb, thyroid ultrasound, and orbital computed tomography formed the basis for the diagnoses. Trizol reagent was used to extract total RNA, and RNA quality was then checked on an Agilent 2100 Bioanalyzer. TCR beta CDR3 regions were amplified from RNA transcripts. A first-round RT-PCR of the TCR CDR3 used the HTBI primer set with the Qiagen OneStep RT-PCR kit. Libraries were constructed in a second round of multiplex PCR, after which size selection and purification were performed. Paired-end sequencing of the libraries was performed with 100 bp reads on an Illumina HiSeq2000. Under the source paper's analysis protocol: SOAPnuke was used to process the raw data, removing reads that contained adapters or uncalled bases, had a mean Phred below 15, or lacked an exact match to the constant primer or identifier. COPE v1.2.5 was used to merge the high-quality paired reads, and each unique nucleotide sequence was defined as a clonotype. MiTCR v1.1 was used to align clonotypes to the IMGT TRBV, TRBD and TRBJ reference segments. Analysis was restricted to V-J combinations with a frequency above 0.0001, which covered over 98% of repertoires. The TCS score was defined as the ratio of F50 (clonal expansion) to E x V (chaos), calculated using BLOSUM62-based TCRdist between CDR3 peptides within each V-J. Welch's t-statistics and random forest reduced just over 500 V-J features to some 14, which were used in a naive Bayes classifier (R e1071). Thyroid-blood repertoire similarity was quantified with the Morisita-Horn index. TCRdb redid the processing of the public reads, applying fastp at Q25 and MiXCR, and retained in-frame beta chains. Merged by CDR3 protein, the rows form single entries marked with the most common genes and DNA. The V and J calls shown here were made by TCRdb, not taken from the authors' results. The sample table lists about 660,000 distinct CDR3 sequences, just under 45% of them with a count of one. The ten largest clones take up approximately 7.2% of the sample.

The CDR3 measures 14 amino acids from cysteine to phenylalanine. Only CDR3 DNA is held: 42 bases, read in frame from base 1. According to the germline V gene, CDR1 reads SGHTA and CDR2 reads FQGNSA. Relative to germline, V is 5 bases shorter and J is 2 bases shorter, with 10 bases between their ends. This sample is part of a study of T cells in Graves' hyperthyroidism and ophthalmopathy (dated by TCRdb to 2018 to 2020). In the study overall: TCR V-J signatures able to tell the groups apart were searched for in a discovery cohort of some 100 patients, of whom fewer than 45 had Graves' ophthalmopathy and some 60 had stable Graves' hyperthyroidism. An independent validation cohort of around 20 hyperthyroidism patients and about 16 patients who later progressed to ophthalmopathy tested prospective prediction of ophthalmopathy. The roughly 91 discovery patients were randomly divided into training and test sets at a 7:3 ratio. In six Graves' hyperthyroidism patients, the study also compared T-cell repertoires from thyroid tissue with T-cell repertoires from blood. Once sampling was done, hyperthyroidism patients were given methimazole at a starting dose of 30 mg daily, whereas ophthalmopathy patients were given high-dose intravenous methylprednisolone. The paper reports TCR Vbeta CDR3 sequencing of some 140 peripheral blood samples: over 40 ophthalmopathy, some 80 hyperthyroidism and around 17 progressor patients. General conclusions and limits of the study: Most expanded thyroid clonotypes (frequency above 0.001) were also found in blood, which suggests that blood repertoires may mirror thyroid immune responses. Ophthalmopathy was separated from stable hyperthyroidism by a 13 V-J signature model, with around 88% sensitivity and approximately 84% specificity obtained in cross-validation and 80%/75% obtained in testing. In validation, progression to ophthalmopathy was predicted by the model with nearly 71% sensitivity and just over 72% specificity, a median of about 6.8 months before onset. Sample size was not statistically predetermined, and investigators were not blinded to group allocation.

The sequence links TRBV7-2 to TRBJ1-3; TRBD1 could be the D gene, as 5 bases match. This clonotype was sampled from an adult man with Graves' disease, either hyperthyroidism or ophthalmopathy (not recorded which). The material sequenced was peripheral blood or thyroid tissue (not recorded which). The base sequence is TGTGCCAGCAGCCCGTTGGGGGCTGGAAACACCATATATTTT. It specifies CASSPLGAGNTIYF.